Listed below are T cell receptor beta chains from one sample, sequenced in a study of blood T cell repertoires in COVID-19. TCRdb's copy holds only in-frame clones and misses some; the assay was immunoSEQ multiplex PCR. The table has some 90,000 clones, roughly 87% seen once. Sequencing was done on a sample of peripheral blood. Receptors were obtained from a man between 50 and 59 years old with acute or convalescent COVID-19. CDR3s include the opening cysteine and the closing phenylalanine or tryptophan. The order of the fields is CDR3 protein, CDR3 DNA, J gene, D gene, V gene, clone size. A D gene is named only where the DNA matches it firmly. Some rows mark clone size as missing; the rest say once, few, many or name a class of expanded clone.

cdr3_aa: CASSQADREHEQFF; cdr3_nt: TGTGCCAGCAGCCAAGCGGACAGGGAGCATGAGCAGTTCTTC; j_call: TRBJ2-1; d_call: TRBD1; v_call: TRBV4-2; clone_size: NA
cdr3_aa: CASSLGTAGNTIYF; cdr3_nt: TGCGCCAGCAGCTTGGGGACAGCTGGAAACACCATATATTTT; j_call: TRBJ1-3; d_call: NA; v_call: TRBV5-1; clone_size: NA
cdr3_aa: CASRGGGVNFFGYTF; cdr3_nt: TGTGCCAGCAGGGGGGGAGGTGTAAATTTTTTTGGCTACACCTTC; j_call: TRBJ1-2; d_call: NA; v_call: TRBV2; clone_size: NA
cdr3_aa: CAISATTGNSPLHF; cdr3_nt: TGTGCCATCAGTGCGACGACGGGAAATTCACCCCTCCACTTT; j_call: TRBJ1-6; d_call: NA; v_call: TRBV10-3; clone_size: NA
cdr3_aa: CASSLRRAGYTF; cdr3_nt: TGTGCCAGCAGCCTGAGAAGAGCTGGCTACACCTTC; j_call: TRBJ1-2; d_call: NA; v_call: TRBV5-8; clone_size: NA
cdr3_aa: CSVVITGLRDTEAFF; cdr3_nt: TGCAGCGTTGTAATAACAGGGCTTCGGGACACTGAAGCTTTCTTT; j_call: TRBJ1-1; d_call: NA; v_call: TRBV29-1; clone_size: NA
cdr3_aa: CATSRGGGNYGYTF; cdr3_nt: TGTGCCACCAGCAGAGGAGGGGGAAACTATGGCTACACCTTC; j_call: TRBJ1-2; d_call: NA; v_call: TRBV15; clone_size: once
cdr3_aa: CASSQQGPVGEKLFF; cdr3_nt: TGTGCCAGCAGTCAACAGGGGCCGGTGGGTGAAAAACTGTTTTTT; j_call: TRBJ1-4; d_call: TRBD1; v_call: TRBV27; clone_size: NA
cdr3_aa: CATQDRGATNEKLFF; cdr3_nt: TGTGCCACCCAGGACAGGGGGGCGACTAATGAAAAACTGTTTTTT; j_call: TRBJ1-4; d_call: TRBD1; v_call: TRBV11-3; clone_size: NA
cdr3_aa: CASSFQDRGNQPQHF; cdr3_nt: TGTGCCAGCAGTTTCCAGGACAGGGGCAATCAGCCCCAGCATTTT; j_call: TRBJ1-5; d_call: TRBD1; v_call: TRBV6-5; clone_size: NA
cdr3_aa: CASSPLSGAGETQYF; cdr3_nt: TGTGCCAGCAGCCCGCTATCAGGGGCGGGAGAGACCCAGTACTTC; j_call: TRBJ2-5; d_call: NA; v_call: TRBV7-3; clone_size: NA
cdr3_aa: CASSYNRANTGELFF; cdr3_nt: TGTGCCAGCAGTTACAACAGGGCGAACACCGGGGAGCTGTTTTTT; j_call: TRBJ2-2; d_call: NA; v_call: TRBV6-5; clone_size: once
cdr3_aa: CASSRNRGDGYTF; cdr3_nt: TGTGCCAGCAGCCGCAACAGGGGGGATGGCTACACCTTC; j_call: TRBJ1-2; d_call: TRBD1; v_call: TRBV5-6; clone_size: NA
cdr3_aa: CASNLIQDRLGYTF; cdr3_nt: TGTGCCAGCAATTTAATCCAGGACAGGCTTGGCTACACCTTC; j_call: TRBJ1-2; d_call: TRBD1; v_call: TRBV6-5; clone_size: NA
cdr3_aa: CASSAGHLQGNTEAFF; cdr3_nt: TGTGCCAGCAGCGCCGGCCACTTACAGGGGAACACTGAAGCTTTCTTT; j_call: TRBJ1-1; d_call: NA; v_call: TRBV9; clone_size: NA
cdr3_aa: CASSSGSASTKAFF; cdr3_nt: TGTGCCAGCAGCTCGGGGTCAGCCTCCACTAAAGCTTTCTTT; j_call: TRBJ1-1; d_call: NA; v_call: TRBV7-3; clone_size: NA
cdr3_aa: CASSKSQDQPQHF; cdr3_nt: TGTGCCAGCAGCAAATCACAAGATCAGCCCCAGCATTTT; j_call: TRBJ1-5; d_call: NA; v_call: TRBV9; clone_size: NA
cdr3_aa: CASSQVQGRTEAFF; cdr3_nt: TGTGCCAGCAGCCAAGTACAGGGACGGACTGAAGCTTTCTTT; j_call: TRBJ1-1; d_call: NA; v_call: TRBV4-2; clone_size: NA
cdr3_aa: CASSPGRGSSYNSPLHF; cdr3_nt: TGTGCCAGTAGCCCCGGACGGGGGAGCTCCTATAATTCACCCCTCCACTTT; j_call: TRBJ1-6; d_call: NA; v_call: TRBV19; clone_size: NA
cdr3_aa: CAISVRDRENTGELFF; cdr3_nt: TGTGCCATCAGTGTCCGGGACAGGGAAAACACCGGGGAGCTGTTTTTT; j_call: TRBJ2-2; d_call: TRBD1; v_call: TRBV10-3; clone_size: NA
cdr3_aa: CASSPTGQGNGYTF; cdr3_nt: TGTGCCAGCAGCCCAACGGGACAGGGTAACGGCTACACCTTC; j_call: TRBJ1-2; d_call: TRBD1; v_call: TRBV7-3; clone_size: NA
cdr3_aa: CASKIPGSAGEQFF; cdr3_nt: TGTGCCAGCAAAATCCCTGGGAGCGCGGGTGAGCAGTTCTTC; j_call: TRBJ2-1; d_call: NA; v_call: TRBV3-1/TRBV3-2; clone_size: NA
cdr3_aa: CASRRDRGNEQYF; cdr3_nt: TGTGCCAGCCGCCGGGACAGGGGAAACGAGCAGTACTTC; j_call: TRBJ2-7; d_call: TRBD1; v_call: TRBV25-1; clone_size: NA
cdr3_aa: CASRGGATNEKLFF; cdr3_nt: TGTGCCAGCAGAGGGGGAGCAACTAATGAAAAACTGTTTTTT; j_call: TRBJ1-4; d_call: NA; v_call: TRBV28; clone_size: NA
cdr3_aa: CASSTTTGGHTEAFF; cdr3_nt: TGCGCCAGCAGCACCACGACAGGGGGTCACACTGAAGCTTTCTTT; j_call: TRBJ1-1; d_call: TRBD1; v_call: TRBV5-1; clone_size: NA
cdr3_aa: CASSSTRRDGYTF; cdr3_nt: TGCGCCAGCAGCTCCACTCGCAGGGATGGCTACACCTTC; j_call: TRBJ1-2; d_call: NA; v_call: TRBV5-1; clone_size: NA
cdr3_aa: CASSQTGTGGTYEQYF; cdr3_nt: TGCGCCAGCAGCCAGACCGGGACAGGGGGTACCTACGAGCAGTACTTC; j_call: TRBJ2-7; d_call: TRBD1; v_call: TRBV5-1; clone_size: NA
cdr3_aa: CASSADRGNSPLHF; cdr3_nt: TGTGCCAGCAGCGCGGACAGGGGAAATTCACCCCTCCACTTT; j_call: TRBJ1-6; d_call: TRBD1; v_call: TRBV9; clone_size: few
cdr3_aa: CAWSRRSGGEPQHF; cdr3_nt: TGTGCCTGGAGTAGGCGGTCGGGTGGAGAGCCCCAGCATTTT; j_call: TRBJ1-5; d_call: NA; v_call: TRBV30; clone_size: NA
cdr3_aa: CASSVGLASSYNSPLHF; cdr3_nt: TGTGCCAGCAGCGTAGGACTGGCCAGCTCCTATAATTCACCCCTCCACTTT; j_call: TRBJ1-6; d_call: NA; v_call: TRBV9; clone_size: NA
cdr3_aa: CASSEQEPRGYTF; cdr3_nt: TGCGCCAGCAGTGAACAGGAGCCACGGGGCTACACCTTC; j_call: TRBJ1-2; d_call: NA; v_call: TRBV10-1; clone_size: NA
cdr3_aa: CSATDTRKLFF; cdr3_nt: TGCAGCGCCACGGACACGCGGAAACTGTTTTTT; j_call: TRBJ1-4; d_call: NA; v_call: TRBV29-1; clone_size: few